Below are 20 T cell receptor beta chains sequenced from a single sample in a study of T cell responses to AZD1222 COVID-19 vaccine. Method: immunoSEQ multiplex PCR; TCRdb's copy keeps in-frame clones and lacks some. The table has roughly 120,000 clones, about 90% seen once; the top ten hold roughly a sixth. The sample in question was peripheral blood, obtained on day 0 of MenACWY control vaccination. These receptors all come from an adult in good health.

V and J are TRBV19 and TRBJ2-7; D remains ambiguous. Per the germline V gene, CDR1 is LNHDA and CDR2 is SQIVND (reference sequence). This CDR3 spans 14 amino acids. The ends were cut back, 5 bases at V and 2 bases at J, with 13 bases in the middle. CDR3 nucleotides: TGTGCCAGTAGTCAAATGGTCCCACCCTACGAGCAGTACTTC. Its protein is CASSQMVPPYEQYF.

The chain joins TRBV6-2 or TRBV6-3 to TRBJ2-7; D remains unclear. Trimming took off 0 bases at V and 0 bases at J, with 12 bases between the two ends. Germline loops: CDR1 MNHEY, CDR2 SVGEGT. The CDR3 extends over 16 amino acids. The CDR3, as DNA: TGTGCCAGCAGTTACTCGATAGCAGGCCCCTCCTACGAGCAGTACTTC. Its translation: CASSYSIAGPSYEQYF.

The rearrangement uses TRBV19 and TRBJ1-5, with 7 bases identical to TRBD1. V dropped 7 bases and J dropped 4; count of bases not matched to a gene: 10. The CDR3 is 15 amino acids. Germline values: CDR1 LNHDA, CDR2 SQIVND (reference sequence). Here the CDR3 reads CASTPGAGGNQPQHF. The CDR3 DNA follows: TGTGCCAGTACCCCTGGTGCAGGGGGGAATCAGCCCCAGCATTTT.

The chain couples TRBV2 to TRBJ1-5, with D unclear. The CDR3 is made up of 13 amino acids. Germline V lookup: CDR1 SNHLY, CDR2 FYNNEI. With 7 bases removed from V and 1 base from J, the gap between germline ends came to 8 bases. The CDR3 bases are TGTGCCAGCAAGGGTGGGAGCAATCAGCCCCAGCATTTT. Its protein product is CASKGGSNQPQHF.

This clone came up a few times. This sample also contains other DNA sequences that code for the same CDR3. The chain couples TRBV28 to TRBJ1-5; 7 bases are shared with TRBD1. CDR3 size: 14 residues. Germline CDR1 MDHEN, CDR2 SYDVKM. J was trimmed by 3 bases and V by 6 bases; bases with no gene match: 5. The CDR3 spells CASRRTGDNQPQHF. DNA of the CDR3: TGTGCCAGCAGGAGGACAGGTGACAATCAGCCCCAGCATTTT.

This clone has just one count. This rearrangement joins TRBV27 to TRBJ2-5; 8 bases line up with TRBD1. Germline V lookup: CDR1 MNHEY, CDR2 SMNVEV (reference sequence). V was clipped by 4 bases and J by 5 bases; unmatched bases: 6. This CDR3 is built from 14 residues. The CDR3, as DNA: TGTGCCAGCAGTTCCGGACAGGGTGGGGAGACCCAGTACTTC. The encoded protein is CASSSGQGGETQYF.

This clone was counted a few times. The CDR3 is CASSATDRGNSNQPQHF. CDR3 nucleotide sequence: TGTGCCAGCAGTGCGACGGACAGGGGGAATAGCAATCAGCCCCAGCATTTT. The chain carries TRBV6-1 and TRBJ1-5; 10 nucleotides match TRBD1. After removal of 4 bases from V and 0 bases from J, the junction contained 6 bases not matched to a gene. This CDR3 comprises 17 residues. Germline CDR1 and CDR2: MNHNS and SASEGT.

The genes are TRBV3-1 (or the pseudogene TRBV3-2) and TRBJ2-1, with 8 nucleotides matching TRBD2. The CDR3 runs 16 residues. The germline V gene has CDR1 LGHDT and CDR2 YNNKEL (reference sequence). After removal of 2 bases from V and 5 bases from J, the junction contained 8 bases not matched to a gene. CDR3 nucleotides: TGTGCCAGCAGCCAACGTACTAGCGGAGGCCACAATGAGCAGTTCTTC. It is translated as CASSQRTSGGHNEQFF.

The V and J genes are TRBV27 and TRBJ2-7, with TRBD1 matching 10 bases. The J segment lost 6 bases and the V segment lost 6 bases, leaving 11 bases of the junction unmatched. This CDR3 is 15 amino acids long. The V gene's germline CDR1 is MNHEY and CDR2 SMNVEV (reference sequence). The chain's CDR3 is CASRSLGDRGSEQYF. The CDR3 nucleotides read TGTGCCAGCAGGTCGCTAGGGGACAGGGGTTCCGAGCAGTACTTC.

V is TRBV6-5 and J is TRBJ2-7, with D possibly matching TRBD2 (6 bases). Trimming removed 6 bases from V and 2 bases from J, with 17 bases in between. The CDR3 sequence is 15 residues long. Germline values: CDR1 MNHEY, CDR2 SVGAGI. The CDR3 nucleotides are TGTGCCAGCAGAACCGTCGGGGGAGTTGCCTACGAGCAGTACTTC. Its protein product is CASRTVGGVAYEQYF.

The rearrangement uses TRBV15 and TRBJ1-5; the D gene is possibly TRBD1 (6 bases). The germline V gene encodes CDR1 LNHNV and CDR2 YYDKDF (reference sequence). This CDR3 is 14 amino acids long. V lost 8 bases, J lost 4 bases, and 15 bases lay in between. The chain's CDR3 is CATRPGAGNQPQHF. As DNA, the CDR3 is TGTGCCACCCGACCGGGGGCAGGTAATCAGCCCCAGCATTTT.

The chain has TRBV5-1 and TRBJ2-3; 15 bases agree with TRBD2. V shed 7 bases and J 5 bases; nucleotides not matched to a gene: 14. Looked up from germline, CDR1 is SGHRS and CDR2 is YFSETQ. The CDR3 spans 18 residues. CDR3: CASGPGLAGGLKQDTQYF. The CDR3 DNA is TGCGCCAGCGGCCCGGGACTAGCGGGAGGACTAAAGCAAGATACGCAGTATTTT.

This clone was observed a single time. The chain couples TRBV5-6 to TRBJ2-3; no reliable D call. V was shortened by 7 bases and J by 10 bases, with 16 bases between the two germline ends. CDR1 and CDR2 (germline): SGHDT, YYEEEE. CDR3 length: 12 amino acids. This CDR3 is CASSDGQYSQYF. The DNA of the CDR3 is TGTGCCAGCTCTGACGGGCAATATTCGCAGTATTTT.

The J gene is TRBJ2-3, the V gene TRBV19; 8 positions agree with TRBD2. The germline CDR1 and CDR2 sequences are LNHDA and SQIVND (reference sequence). This CDR3 region has 16 residues. The ends lost 5 bases at V and 0 bases at J; junction bases unmatched: 7. CDR3: CASSARGGPSTDTQYF. The CDR3 DNA follows: TGTGCCAGTAGTGCCCGGGGGGGCCCTAGCACAGATACGCAGTATTTT.

This clone was observed a few times. The gene calls are TRBV27 and TRBJ2-7, with 7 bases matching TRBD2. The germline gives CDR1 MNHEY, CDR2 SMNVEV (reference sequence). V was pared by 2 bases and J by 4 bases, with 8 bases of the junction left unmatched. This CDR3 spans 15 amino acids. CDR3 bases: TGTGCCAGCAGTTTAAAGGGAGGGCCTCTGTACGAGCAGTACTTC. This gives the protein CASSLKGGPLYEQYF.

The genes are TRBV15 and TRBJ2-3; 8 bases align to TRBD2. The CDR3 consists of 16 residues. CDR1 LNHNV and CDR2 YYDKDF come from the germline V gene (reference sequence). After removal of 0 bases from V and 5 bases from J, the junction contained 7 bases not matched to a gene. CDR3 sequence: CATSRERAGVLDTQYF. The CDR3 DNA follows: TGTGCCACCAGCAGAGAAAGAGCGGGAGTGCTAGATACGCAGTATTTT.

V gene TRBV30 combines with J gene TRBJ1-2, with D unresolved. Germline CDR1 and CDR2: GTSNPN and SVGIG (reference sequence). This CDR3 is built from 13 residues. V lost 4 bases to trimming and J lost 4 bases, with 13 bases between them. The CDR3 bases are TGTGCCTGGAACCCGCAAGGCCTCTATGGCTACACCTTC. Translation: CAWNPQGLYGYTF.

This sequence joins TRBV28 and TRBJ1-5, with TRBD1 as a possible D gene (5 bases). CDR3 length: 16 amino acids. Trimming removed 3 bases at V and 3 bases at J, with 15 bases between. Germline CDR1 MDHEN, CDR2 SYDVKM. The CDR3 sequence: CASSFAVKGYNQPQHF. The CDR3 nucleotides are TGTGCCAGCAGTTTTGCCGTGAAGGGGTACAATCAGCCCCAGCATTTT.

The rearrangement joins TRBV13 to TRBJ2-1, with 9 bases aligning to TRBD2. V trimming: 1 base; J trimming: 0 bases; junction bases outside the gene matches: 7. The CDR3 runs 18 residues. Germline-derived CDR1 and CDR2 are PRHDT and FYEKMQ (reference sequence). The CDR3 DNA is TGTGCCAGCAGCTTAGTAGCGGGAGCGATACACTCCTACAATGAGCAGTTCTTC. It specifies CASSLVAGAIHSYNEQFF.

The genes are TRBV28 and TRBJ2-7; weak D call: TRBD1 (5 bases). V dropped 3 bases and J dropped 2 bases, with 11 bases sitting between them. Germline loops: CDR1 MDHEN, CDR2 SYDVKM. This CDR3 contains 14 residues. The CDR3 is CASSFRGWTYEQYF. CDR3 bases: TGTGCCAGCAGTTTTAGGGGTTGGACCTACGAGCAGTACTTC.